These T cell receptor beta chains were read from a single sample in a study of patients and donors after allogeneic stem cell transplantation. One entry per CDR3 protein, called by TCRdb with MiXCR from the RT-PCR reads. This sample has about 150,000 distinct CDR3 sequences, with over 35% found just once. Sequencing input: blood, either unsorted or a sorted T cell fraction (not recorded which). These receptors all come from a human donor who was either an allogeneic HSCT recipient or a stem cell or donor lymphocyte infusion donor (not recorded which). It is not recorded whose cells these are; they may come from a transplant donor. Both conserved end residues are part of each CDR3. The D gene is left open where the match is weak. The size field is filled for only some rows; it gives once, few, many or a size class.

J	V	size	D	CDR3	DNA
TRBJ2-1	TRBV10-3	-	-	CAAGFNNEQFF	TGTGCCGCCGGCTTTAACAATGAGCAGTTCTTC
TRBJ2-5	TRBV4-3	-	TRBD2	CASSQDGAGETQYF	TGCGCCAGCAGCCAAGATGGAGCGGGGGAGACCCAGTACTTC
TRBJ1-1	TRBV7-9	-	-	CASSFTLGRGEAFF	TGTGCCAGCAGCTTTACCCTAGGGCGCGGTGAAGCTTTCTTT
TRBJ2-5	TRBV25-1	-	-	CASSAPPQETQYF	TGTGCCAGCAGTGCCCCGCCCCAAGAGACCCAGTACTTC
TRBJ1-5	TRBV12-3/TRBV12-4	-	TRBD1	CASRQGTGGQPQHF	TGTGCCAGCAGACAGGGGACCGGCGGTCAGCCCCAGCATTTT
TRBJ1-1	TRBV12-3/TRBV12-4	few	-	CASSRQVAEAFF	TGTGCCAGCAGCAGACAAGTCGCTGAAGCTTTCTTT
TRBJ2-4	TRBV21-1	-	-	CAPFKGERAKNIQYF	TGTGCCCCCTTCAAGGGCGAGAGGGCCAAAAACATTCAGTACTTC
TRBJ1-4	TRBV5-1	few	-	CASSPPGTVNEKLFF	TGTGCCAGCAGCCCCCCCGGGACGGTGAATGAAAAACTGTTTTTT
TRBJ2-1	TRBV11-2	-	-	CASSLPGGVDEQFF	TGTGCCAGCAGCTTACCGGGGGGCGTAGATGAGCAGTTCTTC
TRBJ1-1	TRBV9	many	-	CASSKMNTEAFF	TGTGCCAGCAGCAAGATGAACACTGAAGCTTTCTTT
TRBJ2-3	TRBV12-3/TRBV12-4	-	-	CASGTGEYTDTQYF	TGTGCCAGCGGGACGGGGGAGTACACAGATACGCAGTATTTT
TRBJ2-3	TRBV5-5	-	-	CASNREALKADTQYF	TGTGCCAGCAACCGAGAGGCCCTTAAGGCAGATACGCAGTATTTT
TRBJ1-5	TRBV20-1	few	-	CSAAGQSNQPQHF	TGCAGTGCTGCCGGACAGTCTAATCAGCCCCAGCATTTT
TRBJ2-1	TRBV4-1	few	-	CASSSLGAGPYNEQFF	TGCGCCAGCAGCTCTTTAGGGGCGGGCCCCTACAATGAGCAGTTCTTC
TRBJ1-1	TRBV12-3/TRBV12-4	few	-	CASSNLLNTEAFF	TGTGCCAGCAGCAACCTCTTGAACACTGAAGCTTTCTTT
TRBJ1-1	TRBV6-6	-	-	CATLTARNTEAFF	TGTGCCACATTGACAGCGAGGAACACTGAAGCTTTCTTT